Shown below are 4 T cell receptor beta chains from a single sample sequenced in a study of blood T cell repertoires in COVID-19. Here immunoSEQ multiplex PCR was the method, and the copy in TCRdb shows in-frame clones only, minus some. The profile shows fewer than 250,000 clones, 84% of them singletons. Sequenced material: PBMCs or T cells enriched from blood (not recorded which). The receptors here all came from a woman younger than 45 who had recovered from COVID-19.

A few counts support this clone. The genes are TRBV18 and TRBJ1-3; 7 nucleotides agree with TRBD1. CDR1 is KGHSH and CDR2 is LQKENI in the germline V gene. The CDR3 has 15 amino acids. V lost 4 bases to trimming and J lost 2 bases; unmatched junction nucleotides: 5. The CDR3 here is CASSRLGTAGNTIYF. The CDR3 nucleotides are TGTGCCAGCTCACGACTTGGGACAGCTGGAAACACCATATATTTT.

The V gene is TRBV29-1, the J gene TRBJ2-1; 12 bases match TRBD2. Trimming cost V 5 bases and J 9 bases; bases outside gene matches: 5. The CDR3 covers 13 residues. Germline loops: CDR1 SQVTM, CDR2 ANQGSEA. CDR3 in DNA: TGCAGCGTTCAGACTAGCGGGAGTGGTGAGCAGTTCTTC. It translates to CSVQTSGSGEQFF.

This chain links TRBV6-6 with TRBJ2-3; 7 bases line up with TRBD2. This CDR3 comprises 13 residues. V trimming: 7 bases; J trimming: 0 bases; junction bases outside the gene matches: 1. CDR1 and CDR2 from the germline V gene are MNHNY and SVGAGI (reference sequence). The DNA of the CDR3 is TGTGCCAGCACAGCGGGAAGCACAGATACGCAGTATTTT. It encodes CASTAGSTDTQYF.

The chain uses TRBV28 and TRBJ1-5; 10 positions match TRBD1. The germline V gene has CDR1 MDHEN and CDR2 SYDVKM. The length of the CDR3 is 16 residues. V shed 6 bases, J shed 0 bases, and the junction held 5 bases outside the gene matches. This chain's CDR3 is CASSPRQGASNQPQHF. The CDR3 nucleotides read TGTGCCAGCAGCCCCCGACAGGGGGCTAGCAATCAGCCCCAGCATTTT.